The 20 T cell receptor beta chains in this list originate from one sample, sequenced in a study of T cell repertoires in cytomegalovirus infection. Using its own MiXCR run on the reads, TCRdb lists one record per CDR3 protein. The sample carries around 900,000 distinct CDR3 sequences, roughly 31% recorded once. Their recognized antigens are unknown. Here the sequenced sample was cultured CD8+ T cells from PBMCs, taken from culture after CMV antigen stimulation. These receptors were collected from a human donor in good health (CMV status not recorded). Some clones in this sample may be carry-over from other donors' samples.

The chain combines TRBV29-1 with TRBJ1-2; D possibly corresponds to TRBD1 (6 bases). The CDR3 runs to 11 residues. Trimming removed 7 bases from V and 5 bases from J, with 11 bases in between. The germline V gene encodes CDR1 SQVTM and CDR2 ANQGSEA. CDR3 coding DNA: TGCAGCGCCGAGACAGGATATGGCTACACCTTC. Protein: CSAETGYGYTF.

The table lists this clonotype with a count of one. The chain recombines TRBV5-6 with TRBJ1-2, with a possible D match to TRBD1 (6 bases). Trimming took off 3 bases at V and 7 bases at J, with 7 bases between the two ends. Germline V gives CDR1 SGHDT, CDR2 YYEEEE. The CDR3 sequence is 11 residues long. The CDR3 here is CASSWGAGYTF. CDR3 nucleotides: TGTGCCAGCAGCTGGGGGGCTGGCTACACCTTC.

The V gene is TRBV28, the J gene TRBJ1-1, with 7 bases that match TRBD1. The J segment lost 4 bases and the V segment lost 3 bases, leaving 8 bases of the junction unmatched. There are 15 residues in the CDR3. The germline V gene encodes CDR1 MDHEN and CDR2 SYDVKM. This CDR3 reads CASSFMPTGATEAFF. In DNA form, the CDR3 reads TGTGCCAGCAGTTTCATGCCTACAGGGGCCACTGAAGCTTTCTTT.

This clonotype was found a few times. The V gene is TRBV6-5, the J gene TRBJ2-2; D remains unclear. Germline loops: CDR1 MNHEY, CDR2 SVGAGI. V was cut by 0 bases and J by 6 bases, with 8 bases left in between. The CDR3 loop spans 14 amino acids. CDR3 DNA sequence: TGTGCCAGCAGTTACTCGATAACCGCCGGGGAGCTGTTTTTT. Translation gives CASSYSITAGELFF.

The V and J genes are TRBV5-1 and TRBJ2-1; tentatively, D is TRBD2 (5 bases). The V gene lost 2 bases and the J gene lost 5 bases, with 8 bases spanning the gap. This CDR3 is built from 13 residues. In germline, CDR1 is SGHRS, CDR2 YFSETQ. In nucleotides, the CDR3 is TGCGCCAGCAGCTTAAGCGGCCACAATGAGCAGTTCTTC. Protein: CASSLSGHNEQFF. Complete variable domain (other parts from reference TRBV5-1 and TRBJ2-1): KAGVTQTPRYLIKTRGQQVTLSCSPISGHRSVSWYQQTPGQGLQFLFEYFSETQRNKGNFPGRFSGRQFSNSRSEMNVSTLELGDSALYLCASSLSGHNEQFFGPGTRLTVL.

The rearrangement links TRBV4-1 to TRBJ1-1; 8 bases match TRBD1. The V and J ends lost 0 bases and 1 base, in that order; junction bases with no gene match: 7. Germline-derived CDR1 and CDR2 are MGHRA and YSYEKL. This CDR3 region has 17 residues. CDR3: CASSQDGRQGKNTEAFF. The CDR3 bases are TGCGCCAGCAGCCAAGATGGACGACAGGGGAAGAACACTGAAGCTTTCTTT.

This chain joins TRBV6-6 and TRBJ1-4, with D uncertain. CDR3 size: 14 residues. Trimming took off 1 base at V and 8 bases at J, with 11 bases between the two ends. CDR1 and CDR2 (germline): MNHNY, SVGAGI (reference sequence). The CDR3 sequence is CASSYWSYGEKLFF. CDR3 bases: TGTGCCAGCAGTTACTGGTCTTATGGCGAAAAACTGTTTTTT.

The sample holds many counts of this clonotype. The chain is built from TRBV12-3 or TRBV12-4 and TRBJ1-1; a possible D gene is TRBD1 (5 bases). CDR3 size: 15 residues. V lost 6 bases and J lost 6, with 20 bases in between. The CDR3 region is CASRQGSGVNAEAFF. Here the CDR3 DNA reads TGTGCCAGCAGACAAGGGTCGGGGGTTAACGCTGAAGCTTTCTTT.

This clonotype was counted a few times. This chain connects TRBV15 to TRBJ2-3; 10 bases agree with TRBD2. The CDR3 consists of 16 residues. J gave up 0 bases and V 6 bases, and 6 bases lay outside the gene matches. Germline CDR1 reads LNHNV; CDR2 reads YYDKDF (reference sequence). As DNA, the CDR3 is TGTGCCACCAGATTGCGGACTAGCGGTAGCACAGATACGCAGTATTTT. Its translation is CATRLRTSGSTDTQYF.

This clonotype was picked up many times. The V call is TRBV7-6, the J call TRBJ2-7; D not certain. CDR1 and CDR2 (germline): SGHVS, FNYEAQ. Between the trimmed V and J ends, which lost 6 bases and 0 bases, there was a span of 9 bases. This CDR3 spans 13 amino acids. In nucleotides, the CDR3 is TGTGCCAGCAGTCCCTTGGGCTCCTACGAGCAGTACTTC. Protein sequence: CASSPLGSYEQYF.

This clonotype was picked up a small number of times. The chain has TRBV7-6 and TRBJ2-2; TRBD2 aligns across 13 bases. Germline V lookup: CDR1 SGHVS, CDR2 FNYEAQ. The CDR3 spans 17 residues. J was trimmed by 2 bases and V by 1 base; bases with no gene match: 1. CDR3 in amino acids: CASSLGTSGSNTGELFF. The CDR3 nucleotides read TGTGCCAGCAGCTTAGGGACTAGCGGGAGTAACACCGGGGAGCTGTTTTTT.

Written as DNA, the CDR3 is TGTGCCAGCAGCCAAGACTGGGGGCCTAATTACGAGCAGTACTTC. Residues: CASSQDWGPNYEQYF. The gene calls are TRBV3-1 and TRBJ2-7; D might be TRBD1 (6 bases). CDR3 length: 15 residues. The germline gives CDR1 LGHDT, CDR2 YNNKEL (reference sequence). Trimming stripped 0 bases from V and 4 bases from J, with 13 bases between.

This sequence joins TRBV14 and TRBJ1-1; D might be TRBD1 (5 bases). CDR3 length: 14 amino acids. Germline V CDR1 and CDR2: SGHDN, FVKESK. Trimming cost V 8 bases and J 5 bases, with 18 bases left between them. The CDR3 protein is CASAVARGGTEAFF. The CDR3 nucleotides read TGTGCCAGCGCGGTGGCGAGGGGAGGAACTGAAGCTTTCTTT. Looking up the rest from reference TRBV14 and TRBJ1-1 gives the full variable domain: EAGVTQFPSHSVIEKGQTVTLRCDPISGHDNLYWYRRVMGKEIKFLLHFVKESKQDESGMPNNRFLAERTGGTYSTLKVQPAELEDSGVYFCASAVARGGTEAFFGQGTRLTVV.

The chain has TRBV9 and TRBJ1-3, with D hard to call. CDR1 and CDR2 (germline): SGDLS, YYNGEE. The CDR3 runs 15 residues. V was trimmed by 0 bases and J by 0 bases, leaving 7 bases between them. DNA of the CDR3: TGTGCCAGCAGCGTAGTAGGCAGCTCTGGAAACACCATATATTTT. It translates to CASSVVGSSGNTIYF.

This clonotype was counted many times. The CDR3 DNA reads TGTGCCAGCAGCTCCAGGGAGGATGAGCAGTTCTTC. It yields the protein CASSSREDEQFF. The chain links TRBV7-9 to TRBJ2-1, with a weak D call TRBD2 (6 bases). CDR1 and CDR2 from the germline V gene are SEHNR and FQNEAQ (reference sequence). The CDR3 length is 12 residues. Trimming removed 4 bases at V and 8 bases at J, with 9 bases between.

This chain links TRBV20-1 with TRBJ1-2; D not certain. This CDR3 has 15 residues. Looked up from germline, CDR1 is DFQATT and CDR2 is SNEGSKA (reference sequence). V shed 0 bases and J shed 2 bases, with 13 bases lying between them. DNA of the CDR3: TGCAGTGCTAGAGATGAGTATAATCGCAACTATGGCTACACCTTC. It encodes CSARDEYNRNYGYTF.

The sample holds many counts of this clonotype. The CDR3 loop reads CASSKGTEAFF. DNA of the CDR3: TGTGCCAGTAGTAAGGGCACTGAAGCTTTCTTT. The gene calls are TRBV27 and TRBJ1-1, with D uncertain. Germline V gives CDR1 MNHEY, CDR2 SMNVEV (reference sequence). The CDR3 length is 11 residues. The V gene lost 9 bases and the J gene lost 4 bases, with 9 bases spanning the gap.

At least ten counts were recorded for this clonotype. The chain links TRBV7-8 to TRBJ2-7; D may be TRBD1 (6 bases). CDR1 and CDR2 (germline): SGHVS, FQNEAQ. V lost 3 bases to trimming and J lost 5 bases, with 17 bases between them. The CDR3 loop spans 15 amino acids. DNA for the CDR3: TGTGCCAGCAGCTTGATCGTGGGGGCCACCGACGAGCAGTACGTC. Residues: CASSLIVGATDEQYV.

A few counts support this clonotype. This sequence joins TRBV6-2 or TRBV6-3 and TRBJ2-3; a weak D match, TRBD2 (5 bases). The CDR3 consists of 16 residues. Looked up from germline, CDR1 is MNHEY and CDR2 is SVGEGT. The V end lost 0 bases, the J end lost 0 bases, and 10 bases lay between the germline ends. In DNA, the CDR3 is TGTGCCAGCAGTTACTCGAGTACGGGGAGCACAGATACGCAGTATTTT. It specifies CASSYSSTGSTDTQYF.

The genes are TRBV7-3 and TRBJ2-5; the D call may be TRBD1 or TRBD2 (5 bases each). Germline-derived CDR1 and CDR2 are SGHTA and FQGTGA. This CDR3 region has 15 residues. Trimming took off 1 base at V and 1 base at J, with 10 bases between the two ends. The CDR3 spells CASSLNGGSQETQYF. CDR3 coding DNA: TGTGCCAGCAGCTTAAATGGGGGATCCCAAGAGACCCAGTACTTC.